In this sample, the clone carrying this T cell receptor (beta chain) turned up a few times. The CDR3 has 14 amino acids. Trimming stripped 5 bases from V and 0 bases from J, with 10 bases between. CDR1 is MNHEY and CDR2 is SMNVEV in the germline V gene (reference sequence). Using its own MiXCR run on the 5' RACE reads, TCRdb lists one record per CDR3 protein. Here the sample spans some 330,000 distinct CDR3 sequences, roughly 9% being singletons. This sample was taken from a study of identical twins. The source of this sequence is a woman aged 45-65 years in good health. Sequencing was performed on naive T cells sorted from blood. V gene TRBV27 combines with J gene TRBJ1-1; D uncertain. DNA for the CDR3: TGTGCCAGCAGTCCCCTCTGGATGAACACTGAAGCTTTCTTT. This codes for CASSPLWMNTEAFF.